This entry concerns a single T cell receptor beta chain. This record belongs to a study of blood T cell repertoires in COVID-19. Study-wide context: Collection of acute and convalescent COVID-19 samples took place in the United States, Italy and Spain. PBMCs, B-cell-depleted T cells, or T cells were the source of the cDNA or gDNA that made up the material.

The germline gives CDR1 SGHRS, CDR2 YFSETQ. V dropped 1 base and J dropped 6 bases, with 11 bases sitting between them. The CDR3 length is 13 residues. Per the authors' pipeline: Estimation of nucleated cell counts was performed using reference gene primer amplification. The table came from immunoSEQ multiplex PCR; TCRdb's copy has only in-frame clones and leaves some out. V and J calls and clone size are given by that table; D and trimming were obtained from the DNA. The top ten clones hold 1.5% to 2% of a sample with 55,000 to 65,000 clones, roughly 91% of them seen once. The clonotype originates from a human donor in a cohort sampled during active COVID-19. The chain has TRBV5-1 and TRBJ2-7; D not certain. Sequenced input: peripheral blood. CDR3 sequence reads: CASSLNRVVEQYF. The DNA of the CDR3 is TGCGCCAGCAGCTTGAATCGGGTCGTCGAGCAGTACTTC.